The 3 T cell receptor beta chains given below trace back to one sample, sequenced in a study of blood T cell repertoires in COVID-19. The table came from immunoSEQ multiplex PCR; TCRdb's copy has only in-frame clones and leaves some out. The table includes roughly 150,000 clones, about 89% detected once. The sequenced material came from peripheral blood. The receptors stem from a man aged 60-69 years with active or convalescent COVID-19.

The chain has TRBV5-1 and TRBJ2-2; the D gene is possibly TRBD1 (6 bases). There are 15 residues in the CDR3. V was pared by 5 bases and J by 4 bases, with 15 bases between. CDR1 is SGHRS and CDR2 is YFSETQ in the germline V gene. CDR3 DNA: TGCGCCAGCAGGTTCTTAGGGGGTAGCACCGGGGAGCTGTTTTTT. It yields the protein CASRFLGGSTGELFF.

V is TRBV4-1 and J is TRBJ1-4; D is possibly TRBD1 (5 bases). This CDR3 is built from 16 residues. Looked up from germline, CDR1 is MGHRA and CDR2 is YSYEKL. Trimming took 1 base from V and 0 from J, leaving 9 bases between them. The CDR3 protein is CASSQAAGATNEKLFF. In nucleotides, the CDR3 is TGCGCCAGCAGCCAAGCCGCGGGGGCAACTAATGAAAAACTGTTTTTT.

This chain uses TRBV19 with TRBJ2-7; D might be TRBD1 (5 bases). V shed 3 bases and J shed 3 bases, with 12 bases lying between them. CDR1 LNHDA and CDR2 SQIVND come from the germline V gene (reference sequence). The CDR3 is 14 residues long. In nucleotides, the CDR3 is TGTGCCAGTAGTATCGCAGGGAAACTCTACGAGCAGTACTTC. This sequence encodes CASSIAGKLYEQYF.